This TCR beta chain was sequenced for a study of shared clonotypes between healthy human individuals. Donation came from healthy HIV-negative adults that had no recent acute infections or vaccinations. Authors' analysis steps: In the immunoSEQ data, sequences were junction-only and lacked quality scores, so filtering differed. Generated by immunoSEQ multiplex PCR, the TCRdb table keeps only in-frame clones and is missing some. V, J and clone size derive from that table, while D and trimming were established from the DNA sequence. There are about 960,000 clones in the sample; around three quarters occur only once, and around 1.4% lies in the top ten. Study-level points and caveats: Generally, estimated richness proved larger in naive subsets than it did in memory subsets.

Per germline, CDR1 ENHRY and CDR2 SYGVKD. V was trimmed by 4 bases and J by 0 bases, leaving 7 bases between them. This CDR3 is built from 13 residues. As concerns this clone: The antigen is not known.

The sequencing input was memory CD4+ T cells sorted from blood. Subset meaning: CD45RA-negative fraction. This receptor was obtained from a man in his late teens or twenties in good health. The chain couples TRBV10-3 to TRBJ2-7; no clear D gene. CDR3 region: CAISGSASYEQYF. CDR3 sequence (DNA): TGTGCCATCAGTGGATCAGCCTCCTACGAGCAGTACTTC.